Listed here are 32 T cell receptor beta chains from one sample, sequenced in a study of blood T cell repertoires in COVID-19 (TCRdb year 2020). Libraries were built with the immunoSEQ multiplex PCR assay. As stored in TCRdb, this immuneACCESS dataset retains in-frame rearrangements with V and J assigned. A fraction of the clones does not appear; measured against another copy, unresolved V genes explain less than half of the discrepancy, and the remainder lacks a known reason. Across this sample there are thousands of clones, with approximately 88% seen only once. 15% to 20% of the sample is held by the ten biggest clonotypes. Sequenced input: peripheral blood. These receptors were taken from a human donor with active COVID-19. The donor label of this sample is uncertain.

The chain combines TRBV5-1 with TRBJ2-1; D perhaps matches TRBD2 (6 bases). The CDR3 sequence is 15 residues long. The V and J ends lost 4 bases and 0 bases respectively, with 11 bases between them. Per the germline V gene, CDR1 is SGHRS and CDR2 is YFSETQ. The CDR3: CASSGDSSSYNEQFF. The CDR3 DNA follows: TGCGCCAGCAGCGGGGACTCGAGCTCCTACAATGAGCAGTTCTTC.

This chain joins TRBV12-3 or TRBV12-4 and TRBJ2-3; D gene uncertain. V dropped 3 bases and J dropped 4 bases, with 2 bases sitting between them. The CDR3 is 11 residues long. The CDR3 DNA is TGTGCCAGCAGTTTCGCAGATACGCAGTATTTT. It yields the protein CASSFADTQYF.

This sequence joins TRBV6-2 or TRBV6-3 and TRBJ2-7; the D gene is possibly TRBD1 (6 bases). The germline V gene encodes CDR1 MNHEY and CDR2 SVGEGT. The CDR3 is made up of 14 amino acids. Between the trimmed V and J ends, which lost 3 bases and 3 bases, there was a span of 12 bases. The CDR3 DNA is TGTGCCAGCAGTTATTATCAGGGGTTCTACGAGCAGTACTTC. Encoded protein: CASSYYQGFYEQYF.

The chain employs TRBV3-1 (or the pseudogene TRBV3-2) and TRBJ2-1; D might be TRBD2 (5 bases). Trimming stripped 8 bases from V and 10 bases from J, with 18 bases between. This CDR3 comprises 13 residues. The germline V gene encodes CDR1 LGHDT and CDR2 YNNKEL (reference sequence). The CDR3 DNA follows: TGTGCCAGCCGCATAGCGCCGACCAGCGAGCAGTTCTTC. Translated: CASRIAPTSEQFF.

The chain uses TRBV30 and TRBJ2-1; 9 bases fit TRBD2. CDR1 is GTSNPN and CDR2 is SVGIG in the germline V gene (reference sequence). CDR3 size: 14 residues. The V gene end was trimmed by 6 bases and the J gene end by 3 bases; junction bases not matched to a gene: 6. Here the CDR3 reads CACQVSGGYNEQFF. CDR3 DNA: TGTGCCTGCCAAGTTAGCGGGGGCTACAATGAGCAGTTCTTC.

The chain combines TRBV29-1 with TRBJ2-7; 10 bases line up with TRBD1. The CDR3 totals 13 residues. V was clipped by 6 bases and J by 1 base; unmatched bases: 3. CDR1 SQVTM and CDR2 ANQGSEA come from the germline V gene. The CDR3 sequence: CSVGQGTSYEQYF. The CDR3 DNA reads TGCAGCGTGGGACAGGGGACTTCCTACGAGCAGTACTTC.

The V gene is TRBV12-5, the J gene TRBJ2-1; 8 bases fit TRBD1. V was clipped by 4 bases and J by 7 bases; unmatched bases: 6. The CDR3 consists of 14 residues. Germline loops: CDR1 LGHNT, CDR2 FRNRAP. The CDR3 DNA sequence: TGTGCTAGTGGTTCATCAGGGGGCTGGAATGAGCAGTTCTTC. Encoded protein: CASGSSGGWNEQFF.

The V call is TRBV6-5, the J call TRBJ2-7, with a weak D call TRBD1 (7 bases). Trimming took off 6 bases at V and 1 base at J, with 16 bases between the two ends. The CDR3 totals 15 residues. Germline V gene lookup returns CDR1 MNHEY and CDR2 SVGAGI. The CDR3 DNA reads TGTGCCAGCAGGGCGGGACAGACCGCATCCTACGAGCAGTACTTC. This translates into CASRAGQTASYEQYF.

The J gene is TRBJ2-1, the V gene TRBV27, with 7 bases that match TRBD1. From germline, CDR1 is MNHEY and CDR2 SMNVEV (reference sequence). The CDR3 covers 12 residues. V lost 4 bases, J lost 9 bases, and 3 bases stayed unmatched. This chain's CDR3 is CASSYRGSEQFF. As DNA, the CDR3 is TGTGCCAGCAGTTACAGGGGAAGTGAGCAGTTCTTC.

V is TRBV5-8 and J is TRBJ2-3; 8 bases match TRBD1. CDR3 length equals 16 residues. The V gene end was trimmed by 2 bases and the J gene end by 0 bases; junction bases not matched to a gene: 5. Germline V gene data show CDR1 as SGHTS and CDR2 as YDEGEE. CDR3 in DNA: TGTGCCAGCAGCTTTGACAGGGGCCGAAGCACAGATACGCAGTATTTT. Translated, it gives CASSFDRGRSTDTQYF.

CDR3 residues: CASSLEGGRRTDTQYF. As DNA, the CDR3 is TGTGCCAGCAGCTTAGAAGGCGGGAGAAGAACAGATACGCAGTATTTT. The chain uses TRBV7-2 and TRBJ2-3; 7 bases agree with TRBD2. The germline V gene encodes CDR1 SGHTA and CDR2 FQGNSA. V was pared by 1 base and J by 3 bases, with 7 bases of the junction left unmatched. The CDR3 runs to 16 residues.

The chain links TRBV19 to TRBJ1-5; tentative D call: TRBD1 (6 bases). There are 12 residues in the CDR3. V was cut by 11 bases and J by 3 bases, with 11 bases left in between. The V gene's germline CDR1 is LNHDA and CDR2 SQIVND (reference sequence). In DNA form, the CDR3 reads TGTGCCGGGGGGGCCCTCAATCAGCCCCAGCATTTT. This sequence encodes CAGGALNQPQHF.

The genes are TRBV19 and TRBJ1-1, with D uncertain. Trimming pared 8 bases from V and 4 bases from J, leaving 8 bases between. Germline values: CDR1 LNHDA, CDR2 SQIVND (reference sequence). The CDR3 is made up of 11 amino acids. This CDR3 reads CASVAGTEAFF. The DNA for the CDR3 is TGTGCCAGTGTGGCGGGCACTGAAGCTTTCTTT.

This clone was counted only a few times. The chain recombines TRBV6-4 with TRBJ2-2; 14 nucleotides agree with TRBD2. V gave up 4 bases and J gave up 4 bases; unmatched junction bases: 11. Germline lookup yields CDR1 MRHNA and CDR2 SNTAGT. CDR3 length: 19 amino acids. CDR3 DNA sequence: TGTGCCAGCAGTGGAAATTCGGGACTAGCGGGAGTCCCCACCGGGGAGCTGTTTTTT. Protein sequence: CASSGNSGLAGVPTGELFF.

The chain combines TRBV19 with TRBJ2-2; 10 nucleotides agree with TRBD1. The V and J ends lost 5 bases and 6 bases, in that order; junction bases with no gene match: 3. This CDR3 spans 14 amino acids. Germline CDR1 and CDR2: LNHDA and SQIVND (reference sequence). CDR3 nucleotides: TGTGCCAGTAGTCCGGACAGGGGGTCCGGGGAGCTGTTTTTT. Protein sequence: CASSPDRGSGELFF.

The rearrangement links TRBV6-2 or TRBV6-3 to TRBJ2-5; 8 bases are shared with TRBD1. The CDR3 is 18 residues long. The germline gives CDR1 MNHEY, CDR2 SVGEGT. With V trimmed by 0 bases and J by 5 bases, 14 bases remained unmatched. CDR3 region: CASSYSMLDREDWETQYF. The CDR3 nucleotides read TGTGCCAGCAGTTACTCGATGTTGGACAGGGAGGACTGGGAGACCCAGTACTTC.

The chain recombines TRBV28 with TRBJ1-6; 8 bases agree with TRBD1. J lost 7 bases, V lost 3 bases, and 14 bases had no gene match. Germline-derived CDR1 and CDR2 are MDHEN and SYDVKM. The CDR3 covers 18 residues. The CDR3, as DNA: TGTGCCAGCAGTTTTCGGTTCGGTACAGGGGGTATCAATTCACCCCTCCACTTT. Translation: CASSFRFGTGGINSPLHF.

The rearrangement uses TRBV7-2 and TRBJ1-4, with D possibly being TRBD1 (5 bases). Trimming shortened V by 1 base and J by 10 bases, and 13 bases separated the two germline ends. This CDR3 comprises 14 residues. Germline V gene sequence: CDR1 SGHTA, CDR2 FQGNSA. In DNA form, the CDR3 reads TGTGCCAGCAGCTTAGTTGGGGCGGCCCGAAAACTGTTTTTT. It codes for CASSLVGAARKLFF.

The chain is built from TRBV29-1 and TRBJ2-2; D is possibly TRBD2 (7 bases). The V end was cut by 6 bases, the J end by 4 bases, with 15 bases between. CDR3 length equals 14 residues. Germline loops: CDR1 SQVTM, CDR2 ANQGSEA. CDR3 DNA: TGCAGCGTCGCTGGACGGGGGGCCACCGGGGAGCTGTTTTTT. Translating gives CSVAGRGATGELFF.

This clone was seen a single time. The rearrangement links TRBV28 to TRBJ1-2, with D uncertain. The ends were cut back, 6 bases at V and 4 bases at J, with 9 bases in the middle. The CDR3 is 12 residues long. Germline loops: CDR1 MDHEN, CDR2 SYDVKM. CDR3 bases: TGTGCCAGCAGACAACAGACCTATGGCTACACCTTC. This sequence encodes CASRQQTYGYTF.

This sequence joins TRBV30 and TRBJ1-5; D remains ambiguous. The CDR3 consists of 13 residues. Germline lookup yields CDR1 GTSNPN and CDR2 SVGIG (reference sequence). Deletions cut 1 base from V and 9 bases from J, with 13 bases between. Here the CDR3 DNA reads TGTGCCTGGAGTGACGCCATCATTAGGCCCCAGCATTTT. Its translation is CAWSDAIIRPQHF.

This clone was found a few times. The CDR3 spells CARNEAPLGYRAGDMSGHNEQFF. CDR3 nucleotide sequence: TGTGCCAGAAACGAGGCCCCTTTGGGTTATAGAGCGGGAGATATGAGTGGTCACAATGAGCAGTTCTTC. The V call is TRBV19, the J call TRBJ2-1; TRBD2 aligns across 8 bases. This CDR3 region has 23 residues. Germline V lookup: CDR1 LNHDA, CDR2 SQIVND (reference sequence). V lost 9 bases, J lost 5 bases, and 36 bases stayed unmatched.

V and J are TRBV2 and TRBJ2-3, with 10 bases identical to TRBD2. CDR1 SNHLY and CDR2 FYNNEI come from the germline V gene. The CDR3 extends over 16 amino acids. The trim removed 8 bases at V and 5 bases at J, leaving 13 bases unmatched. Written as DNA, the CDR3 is TGTGCCAGCGGAGGGGGGCTAGCGGGAGCCAAAGATACGCAGTATTTT. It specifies CASGGGLAGAKDTQYF. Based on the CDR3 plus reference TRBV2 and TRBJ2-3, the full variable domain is EPEVTQTPSHQVTQMGQEVILRCVPISNHLYFYWYRQILGQKVEFLVSFYNNEISEKSEIFDDQFSVERPDGSNFTLKIRSTKLEDSAMYFCASGGGLAGAKDTQYFGPGTRLTVL.

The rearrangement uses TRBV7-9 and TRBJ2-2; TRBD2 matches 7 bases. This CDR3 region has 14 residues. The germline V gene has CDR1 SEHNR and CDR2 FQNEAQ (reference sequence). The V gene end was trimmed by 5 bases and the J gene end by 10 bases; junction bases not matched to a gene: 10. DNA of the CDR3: TGTGCCAGCAGCACCGGACTAGACCGAGAGGAGCTGTTTTTT. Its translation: CASSTGLDREELFF.

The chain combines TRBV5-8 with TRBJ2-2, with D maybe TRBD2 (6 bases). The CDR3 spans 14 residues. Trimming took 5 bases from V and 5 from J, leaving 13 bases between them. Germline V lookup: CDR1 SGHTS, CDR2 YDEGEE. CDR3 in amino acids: CASRGWRATGELFF. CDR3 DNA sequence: TGTGCCAGCAGGGGGTGGAGGGCTACCGGGGAGCTGTTTTTT.

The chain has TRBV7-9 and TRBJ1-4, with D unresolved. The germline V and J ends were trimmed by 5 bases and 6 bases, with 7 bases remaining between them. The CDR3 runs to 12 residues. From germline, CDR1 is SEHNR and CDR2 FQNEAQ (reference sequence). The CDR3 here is CASSRLDEKLFF. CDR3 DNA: TGTGCCAGCAGCCGACTGGATGAAAAACTGTTTTTT. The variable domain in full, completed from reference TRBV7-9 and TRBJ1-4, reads DTGVSQNPRHKITKRGQNVTFRCDPISEHNRLYWYRQTLGQGPEFLTYFQNEAQLEKSRLLSDRFSAERPKGSFSTLEIQRTEQGDSAMYLCASSRLDEKLFFGSGTQLSVL.

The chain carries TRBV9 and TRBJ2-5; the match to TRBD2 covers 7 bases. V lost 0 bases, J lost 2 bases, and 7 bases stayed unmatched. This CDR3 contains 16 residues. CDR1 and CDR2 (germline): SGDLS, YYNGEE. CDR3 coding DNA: TGTGCCAGCAGCGTAGAGGGGCGGGAGTGGCAAGAGACCCAGTACTTC. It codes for CASSVEGREWQETQYF.

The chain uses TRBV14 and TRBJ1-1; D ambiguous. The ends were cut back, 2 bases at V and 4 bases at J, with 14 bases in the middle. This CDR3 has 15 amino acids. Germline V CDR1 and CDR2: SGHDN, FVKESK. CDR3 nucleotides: TGTGCCAGCAGCCAACGGCGGATGGAGGGCACTGAAGCTTTCTTT. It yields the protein CASSQRRMEGTEAFF. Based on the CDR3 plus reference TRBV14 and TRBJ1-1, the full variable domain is EAGVTQFPSHSVIEKGQTVTLRCDPISGHDNLYWYRRVMGKEIKFLLHFVKESKQDESGMPNNRFLAERTGGTYSTLKVQPAELEDSGVYFCASSQRRMEGTEAFFGQGTRLTVV.

The CDR3 DNA reads TGTGCCACCAGGGGAGGGGTTACGAACACTGAAGCTTTCTTT. Translation: CATRGGVTNTEAFF. The V call is TRBV24-1, the J call TRBJ1-1, with a weak D call TRBD1 (5 bases). This CDR3 comprises 14 residues. V was trimmed by 7 bases and J by 1 base, leaving 12 bases between them. Germline assignment: CDR1 KGHDR and CDR2 SFDVKD.

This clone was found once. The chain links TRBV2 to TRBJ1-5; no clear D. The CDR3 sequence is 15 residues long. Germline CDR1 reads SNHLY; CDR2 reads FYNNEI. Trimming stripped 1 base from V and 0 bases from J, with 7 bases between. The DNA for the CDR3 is TGTGCCAGCAGTGAAGGGCAATATAGCAATCAGCCCCAGCATTTT. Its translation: CASSEGQYSNQPQHF.

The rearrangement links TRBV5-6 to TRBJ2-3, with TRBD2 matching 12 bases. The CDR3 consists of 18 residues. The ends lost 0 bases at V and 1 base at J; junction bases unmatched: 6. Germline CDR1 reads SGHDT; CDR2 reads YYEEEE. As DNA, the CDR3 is TGTGCCAGCAGCTTGGCAGGGGCTAGCGGGAGGGGCACAGATACGCAGTATTTT. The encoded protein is CASSLAGASGRGTDTQYF.

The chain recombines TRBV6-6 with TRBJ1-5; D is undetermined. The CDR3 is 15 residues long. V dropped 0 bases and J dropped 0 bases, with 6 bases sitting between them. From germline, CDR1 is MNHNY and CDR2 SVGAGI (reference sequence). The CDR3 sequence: CASSYSLSSNQPQHF. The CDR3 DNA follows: TGTGCCAGCAGTTACTCCCTCAGTAGCAATCAGCCCCAGCATTTT.